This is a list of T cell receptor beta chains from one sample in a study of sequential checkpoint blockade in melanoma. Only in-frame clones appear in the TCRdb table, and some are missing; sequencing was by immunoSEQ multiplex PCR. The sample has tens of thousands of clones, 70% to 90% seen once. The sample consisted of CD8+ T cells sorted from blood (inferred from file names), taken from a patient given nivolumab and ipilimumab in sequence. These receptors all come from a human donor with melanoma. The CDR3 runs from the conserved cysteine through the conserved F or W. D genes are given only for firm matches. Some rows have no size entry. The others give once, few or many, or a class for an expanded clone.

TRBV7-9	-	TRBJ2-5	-	CASSPTVRATLETQYF	TGTGCCAGCAGCCCAACAGTGAGGGCTACGCTGGAGACCCAGTACTTC
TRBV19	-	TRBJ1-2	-	CASSIVGAGYTF	TGTGCCAGTAGTATAGTAGGGGCCGGCTACACCTTC
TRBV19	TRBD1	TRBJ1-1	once	CASSTGTGDWLAEAFF	TGTGCCAGTAGTACCGGGACAGGGGATTGGCTGGCTGAAGCTTTCTTT
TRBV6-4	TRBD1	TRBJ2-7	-	CASSPGQGLSYEQYF	TGTGCCAGCAGTCCAGGACAGGGGTTATCCTACGAGCAGTACTTC
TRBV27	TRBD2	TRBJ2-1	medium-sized	CASSRLTSGGHNEQFF	TGTGCCAGCAGCCGCCTGACTAGCGGGGGACACAATGAGCAGTTCTTC
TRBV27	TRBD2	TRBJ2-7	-	CASSQLIAGAVEQYF	TGTGCCAGCAGCCAGTTGATAGCGGGGGCTGTGGAGCAGTACTTC
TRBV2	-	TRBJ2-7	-	CASIRFGQGYEQYF	TGTGCCAGCATTCGTTTCGGGCAGGGCTACGAGCAGTACTTC
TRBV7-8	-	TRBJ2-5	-	CASSLRRQSQETQYF	TGTGCCAGCAGCTTAAGACGACAGAGCCAAGAGACCCAGTACTTC
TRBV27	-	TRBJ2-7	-	CASSFIPGQEPYEQYF	TGTGCCAGCAGTTTTATACCGGGACAAGAACCTTACGAGCAGTACTTC
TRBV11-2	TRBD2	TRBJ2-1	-	CASIPGAGGYLSYNEQFF	TGTGCCAGCATCCCGGGAGCGGGGGGCTATCTTTCCTACAATGAGCAGTTCTTC
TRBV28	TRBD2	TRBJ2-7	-	CASSLPSGSLSYEQYF	TGTGCCAGCAGTTTACCTAGCGGGAGCCTCTCCTACGAGCAGTACTTC
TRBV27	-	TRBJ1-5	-	CASTNSSNQPQHF	TGTGCCAGCACAAATAGTAGCAATCAGCCCCAGCATTTT
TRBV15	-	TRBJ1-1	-	CATSGHRIQNTEAFF	TGTGCCACCAGCGGCCACAGGATACAGAACACTGAAGCTTTCTTT
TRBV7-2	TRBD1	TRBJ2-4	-	CASSWTGGGGVQYF	TGTGCCAGCAGCTGGACAGGGGGGGGAGGCGTTCAGTACTTC
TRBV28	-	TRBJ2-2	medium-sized	CASKRGRNTGELFF	TGTGCCAGCAAAAGGGGCCGGAACACCGGGGAGCTGTTTTTT
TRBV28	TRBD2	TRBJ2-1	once	CASSLYSGGYNEQFF	TGTGCCAGCAGTTTATACAGCGGGGGTTACAATGAGCAGTTCTTC
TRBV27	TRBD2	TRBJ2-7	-	CASSSWTSGAAYEQYF	TGTGCCAGCAGTTCCTGGACTAGCGGGGCCGCCTACGAGCAGTACTTC
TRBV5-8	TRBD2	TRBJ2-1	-	CASSLGRGGRNEQFF	TGTGCCAGCAGCTTGGGACGGGGGGGCCGCAATGAGCAGTTCTTC
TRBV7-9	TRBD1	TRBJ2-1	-	CASSPRRWDRANEQFF	TGTGCCAGCAGCCCCCGGAGATGGGACAGGGCCAATGAGCAGTTCTTC
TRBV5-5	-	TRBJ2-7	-	CASSLDVRVEQYF	TGTGCCAGCAGCTTGGATGTCAGGGTCGAGCAGTACTTC
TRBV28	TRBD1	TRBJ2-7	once	CASRLQGHISYEQYF	TGTGCCAGCAGGTTACAGGGGCACATCTCCTACGAGCAGTACTTC
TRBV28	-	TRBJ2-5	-	CASSLFPGEETQYF	TGTGCCAGCAGTTTATTTCCGGGGGAGGAGACCCAGTACTTC
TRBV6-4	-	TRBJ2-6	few	CASSDSTSGANVLTF	TGTGCCAGCAGTGACTCGACTTCTGGGGCCAACGTCCTGACTTTC
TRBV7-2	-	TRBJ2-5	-	CASSPQEDKGTQYF	TGTGCCAGCAGCCCACAAGAGGACAAGGGGACCCAGTACTTC
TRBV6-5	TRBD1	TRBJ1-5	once	CASRKTGRNQPQHF	TGTGCCAGCAGGAAGACAGGGAGGAATCAGCCCCAGCATTTT
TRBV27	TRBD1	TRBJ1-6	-	CASSTFPTGYSPLHF	TGTGCCAGCAGTACCTTTCCGACAGGGTATTCACCCCTCCACTTT
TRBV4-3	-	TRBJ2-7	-	CASSQDFGLSYEQYF	TGCGCCAGCAGCCAAGATTTTGGCCTGTCCTACGAGCAGTACTTC
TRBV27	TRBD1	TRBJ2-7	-	CASSLIRGRIYEQYF	TGTGCCAGCAGTTTAATCAGGGGGCGTATCTACGAGCAGTACTTC
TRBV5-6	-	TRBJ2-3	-	CASSLVGGTWDTQYF	TGTGCCAGCAGCTTGGTCGGGGGTACATGGGATACGCAGTATTTT
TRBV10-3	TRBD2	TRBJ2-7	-	CAISPGTSGVYEQYF	TGTGCCATCAGTCCCGGGACTAGCGGGGTGTACGAGCAGTACTTC
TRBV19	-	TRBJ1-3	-	CASSPRTVSGNTIYF	TGTGCCAGTAGTCCACGGACAGTCTCTGGAAACACCATATATTTT
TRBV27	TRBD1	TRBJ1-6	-	CASSPGTGGGSTPLHF	TGTGCCAGCAGTCCAGGGACAGGGGGCGGCTCGACACCCCTCCACTTT
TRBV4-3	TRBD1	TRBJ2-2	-	CASSQLTGYTGELFF	TGCGCCAGCAGCCAATTGACAGGGTACACCGGGGAGCTGTTTTTT
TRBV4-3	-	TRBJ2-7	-	CASSQDWLEADYEQYF	TGCGCCAGCAGCCAAGATTGGTTAGAGGCCGACTACGAGCAGTACTTC
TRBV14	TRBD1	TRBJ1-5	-	CASSQRLQGANWGNQPQHF	TGTGCCAGCAGCCAACGACTACAGGGGGCCAATTGGGGCAATCAGCCCCAGCATTTT
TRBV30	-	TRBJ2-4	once	CAWSEQVFDIQYF	TGTGCCTGGAGCGAACAGGTTTTTGACATTCAGTACTTC
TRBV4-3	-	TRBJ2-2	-	CASSQGSPWETSNTGELFF	TGCGCCAGCAGCCAAGGATCCCCTTGGGAGACTTCGAACACCGGGGAGCTGTTTTTT
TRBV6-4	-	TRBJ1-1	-	CASSTGTPTEAFF	TGTGCCAGCAGTACTGGGACACCGACTGAAGCTTTCTTT
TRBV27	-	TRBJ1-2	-	CASSAFAGANYGYTF	TGTGCCAGCAGTGCCTTTGCGGGGGCTAACTATGGCTACACCTTC
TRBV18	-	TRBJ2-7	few	CASSPGVEQYF	TGTGCCAGCTCCCCGGGGGTCGAGCAGTACTTC
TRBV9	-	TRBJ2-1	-	CASSVERTANYLNEQFF	TGTGCCAGCAGCGTAGAAAGGACAGCCAATTACCTCAATGAGCAGTTCTTC
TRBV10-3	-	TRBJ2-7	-	CAISETGSFYEQYF	TGTGCCATCAGTGAGACAGGGTCATTCTACGAGCAGTACTTC
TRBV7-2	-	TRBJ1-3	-	CASSSYRVNPGNTIYF	TGTGCCAGCAGCTCGTACAGGGTAAACCCTGGAAACACCATATATTTT